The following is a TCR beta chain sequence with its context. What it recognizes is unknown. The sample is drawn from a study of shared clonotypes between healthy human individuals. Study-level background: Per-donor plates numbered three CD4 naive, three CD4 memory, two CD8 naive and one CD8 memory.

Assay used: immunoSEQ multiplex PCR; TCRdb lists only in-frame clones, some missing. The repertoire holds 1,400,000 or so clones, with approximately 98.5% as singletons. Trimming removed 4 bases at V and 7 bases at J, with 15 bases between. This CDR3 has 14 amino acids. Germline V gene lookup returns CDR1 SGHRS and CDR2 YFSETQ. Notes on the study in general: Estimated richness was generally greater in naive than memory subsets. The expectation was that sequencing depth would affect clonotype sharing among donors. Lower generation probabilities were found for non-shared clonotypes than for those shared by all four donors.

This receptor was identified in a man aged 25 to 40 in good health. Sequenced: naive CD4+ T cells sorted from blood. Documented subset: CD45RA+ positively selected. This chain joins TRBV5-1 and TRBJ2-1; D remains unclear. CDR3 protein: CASSQGPRSNEQFF. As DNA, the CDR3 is TGCGCCAGCAGCCAAGGTCCGCGGAGTAATGAGCAGTTCTTC.